The sequence of this TCR beta chain was determined in a study of shared T cell receptors in the human thymus. The method was immunoSEQ multiplex PCR; TCRdb's version includes in-frame clones alone and lacks a portion of them. The table lists about 660,000 clones, roughly 88% of them singletons. CDR3 length: 16 amino acids. Trimming took 4 bases from V and 4 from J, leaving 20 bases between them. CDR1 is MDHEN and CDR2 is SYDVKM in the germline V gene. These records were also assigned to another study, of human thymus T cells. That source reports: Resections from corrective heart surgery supplied the thymus tissue. Gene usage (both V and J) appeared biased in thymic and blood repertoires.

The sequence was collected from a boy under three years old with a congenital heart defect. Sequencing was carried out using thymocytes. J is TRBJ2-7 and V is TRBV28; a weak D match, TRBD1 (7 bases). CDR3 sequence: CASSSQLWQGGYEQYF. In DNA, the CDR3 is TGTGCCAGCAGTTCCCAGCTGTGGCAGGGGGGTTACGAGCAGTACTTC.